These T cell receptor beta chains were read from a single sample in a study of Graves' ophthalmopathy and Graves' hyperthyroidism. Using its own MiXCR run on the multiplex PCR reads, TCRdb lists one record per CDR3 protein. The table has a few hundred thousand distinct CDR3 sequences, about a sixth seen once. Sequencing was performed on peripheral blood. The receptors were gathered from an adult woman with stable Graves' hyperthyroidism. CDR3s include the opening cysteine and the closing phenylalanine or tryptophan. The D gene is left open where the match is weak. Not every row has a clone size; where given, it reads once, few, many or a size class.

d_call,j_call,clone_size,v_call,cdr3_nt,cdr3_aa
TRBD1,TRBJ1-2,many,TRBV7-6,TGTGCCAGCAGCCCCCTGGGACAGCGAATCATCCAGGAAAATGGCTACACCTTC,CASSPLGQRIIQENGYTF
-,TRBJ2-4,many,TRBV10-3,TGTGCCATCAGTGAGTCGACTCTCCGGGACACAAAAAACATTCAGTACTTC,CAISESTLRDTKNIQYF
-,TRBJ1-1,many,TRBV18,TGTGCCAGCTCGGGCAGGGAGAACACTGAAGCTTTCTTT,CASSGRENTEAFF
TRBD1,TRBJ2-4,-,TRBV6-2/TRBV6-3,TGTGCCAGCAGACCAGGGACAGGGCCCCCCAAAAACATTCAGTACTTC,CASRPGTGPPKNIQYF
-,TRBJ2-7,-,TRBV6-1,TGTGCCAGCAGTCTCCGGATGGGGCAGTACTTC,CASSLRMGQYF
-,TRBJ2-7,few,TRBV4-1,TGCGCCAGCAGCCCGCAGCTAGGTTCCTACGAGCAGTACTTC,CASSPQLGSYEQYF
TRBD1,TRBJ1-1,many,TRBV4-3,TGTGCCAGCAGCCAGGGACAGCTGAACACTGAAGCTTTCTTT,CASSQGQLNTEAFF
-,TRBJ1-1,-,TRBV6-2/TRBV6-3,TGTGCCAGCAGCCCCTCGGCTCGTTTGCGGACTGAAGCTTTCTTT,CASSPSARLRTEAFF
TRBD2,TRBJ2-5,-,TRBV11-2,TGTGCCAGCAGCTCCCTTGGGACTAGCGGGAGTGTTCAAGAGACCCAGTACTTC,CASSSLGTSGSVQETQYF
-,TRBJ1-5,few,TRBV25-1,TGTGCCAGCAGTGACGGCAGGGGAGATCAGCCCCAGCATTTT,CASSDGRGDQPQHF
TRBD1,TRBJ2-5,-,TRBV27,TGTGCCAGCCGCGGACAGGGGGAAGAGACCCAGTACTTC,CASRGQGEETQYF
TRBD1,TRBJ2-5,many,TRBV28,TGTGCCAGCAGTTTATCTCTCAGGACAGGGGGAAAGGGGAAGAAGACCCAGTACTTC,CASSLSLRTGGKGKKTQYF
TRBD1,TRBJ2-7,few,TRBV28,TGTGCCAGCAGTTTATCCCCGGGACAGCGATCCTACGAGCAGTACTTC,CASSLSPGQRSYEQYF
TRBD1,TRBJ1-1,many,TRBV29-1,TGCAGCGTCCAGGGGGCATCTGAAGCTTTCTTT,CSVQGASEAFF
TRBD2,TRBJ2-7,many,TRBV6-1,TGTGCCAGCAGTGGTCGGACTAGCGGGGGATACGAGCAGTACTTC,CASSGRTSGGYEQYF
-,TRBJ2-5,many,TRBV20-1,TGCAGTGCTAGAGGTCAGGCCAGGGGTGTAGAGACCCAGTACTTC,CSARGQARGVETQYF
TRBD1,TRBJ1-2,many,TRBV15,TGTGCCACCAGCAGGGTTGACAGGGCTCACGGCTACACCTTC,CATSRVDRAHGYTF
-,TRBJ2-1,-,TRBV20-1,TGCAGTGCTAGAGAACGCAGGTTGGGGAGTCGTGAGCAGTTCTTC,CSARERRLGSREQFF
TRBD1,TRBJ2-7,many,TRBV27,TGTGCCAGCAGTGCCGGACAGGGACTGTACGAGCAGTACTTC,CASSAGQGLYEQYF
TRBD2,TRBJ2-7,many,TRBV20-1,TGCAGTTCCCGACCACTAGCGGAAACCTACGAGCAGTACTTC,CSSRPLAETYEQYF
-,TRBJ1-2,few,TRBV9,TGTGCCAGCAGCCCAAGGGACGGATCCTATGGCTACACCTTC,CASSPRDGSYGYTF
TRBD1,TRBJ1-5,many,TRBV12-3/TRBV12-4,TGTGCCAGCAGTTTAAGGGGGCATGGCAATCAGCCCCAGCATTTT,CASSLRGHGNQPQHF
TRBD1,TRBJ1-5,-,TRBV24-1,TGTGCCACCGGGGGGACAGGGAACAATCAGCCCCAGCATTTT,CATGGTGNNQPQHF
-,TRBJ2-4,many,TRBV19,TGTGCCAGTACCGGCCCAAACATTCAGTACTTC,CASTGPNIQYF
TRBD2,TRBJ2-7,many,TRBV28,TGTGCCAGCGCCCGCGGGAGTCTACGCGAGCAGTACTTC,CASARGSLREQYF
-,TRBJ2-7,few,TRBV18,TGTGCCAGCTCACTGACGACGGAAACTTACTACGAGCAGTACTTC,CASSLTTETYYEQYF
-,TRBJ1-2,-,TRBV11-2,TGTGCCAGCAGCTTAGATTTCGGCCAGGGAAGTGGCTACACCTTC,CASSLDFGQGSGYTF